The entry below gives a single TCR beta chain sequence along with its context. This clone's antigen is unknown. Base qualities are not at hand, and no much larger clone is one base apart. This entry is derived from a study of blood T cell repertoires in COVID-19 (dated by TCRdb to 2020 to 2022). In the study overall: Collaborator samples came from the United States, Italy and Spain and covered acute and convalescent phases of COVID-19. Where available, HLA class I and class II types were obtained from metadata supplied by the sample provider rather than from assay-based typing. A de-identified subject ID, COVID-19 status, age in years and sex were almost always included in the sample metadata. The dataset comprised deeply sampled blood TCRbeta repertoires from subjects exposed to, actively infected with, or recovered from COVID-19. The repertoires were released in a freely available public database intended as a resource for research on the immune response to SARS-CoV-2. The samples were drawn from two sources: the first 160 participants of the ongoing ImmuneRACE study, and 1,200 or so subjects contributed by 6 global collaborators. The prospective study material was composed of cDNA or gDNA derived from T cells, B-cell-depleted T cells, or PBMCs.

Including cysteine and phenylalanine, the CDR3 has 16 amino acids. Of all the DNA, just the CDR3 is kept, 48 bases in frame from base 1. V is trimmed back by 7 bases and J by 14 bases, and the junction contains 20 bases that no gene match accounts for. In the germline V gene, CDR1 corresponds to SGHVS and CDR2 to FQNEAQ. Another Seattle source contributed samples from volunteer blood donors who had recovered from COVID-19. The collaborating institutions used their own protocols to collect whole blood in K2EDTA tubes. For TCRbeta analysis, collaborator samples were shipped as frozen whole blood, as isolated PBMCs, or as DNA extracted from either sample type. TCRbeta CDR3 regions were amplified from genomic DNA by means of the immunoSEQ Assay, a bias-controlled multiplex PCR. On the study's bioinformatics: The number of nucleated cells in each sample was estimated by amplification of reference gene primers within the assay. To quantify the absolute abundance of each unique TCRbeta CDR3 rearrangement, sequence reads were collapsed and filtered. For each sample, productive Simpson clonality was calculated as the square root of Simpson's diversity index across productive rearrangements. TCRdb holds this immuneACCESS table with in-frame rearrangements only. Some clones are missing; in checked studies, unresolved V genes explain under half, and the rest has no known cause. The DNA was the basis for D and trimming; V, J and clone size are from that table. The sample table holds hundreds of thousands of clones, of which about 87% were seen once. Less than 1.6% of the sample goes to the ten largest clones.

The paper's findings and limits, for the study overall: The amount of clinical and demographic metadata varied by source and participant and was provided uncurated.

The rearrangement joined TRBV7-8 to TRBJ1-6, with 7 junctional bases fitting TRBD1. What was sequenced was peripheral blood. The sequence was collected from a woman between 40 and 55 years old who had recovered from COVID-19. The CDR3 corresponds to CASTAGDRAPFESLHF. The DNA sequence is TGTGCCAGCACGGCTGGGGACAGAGCCCCTTTTGAATCCCTCCACTTT.